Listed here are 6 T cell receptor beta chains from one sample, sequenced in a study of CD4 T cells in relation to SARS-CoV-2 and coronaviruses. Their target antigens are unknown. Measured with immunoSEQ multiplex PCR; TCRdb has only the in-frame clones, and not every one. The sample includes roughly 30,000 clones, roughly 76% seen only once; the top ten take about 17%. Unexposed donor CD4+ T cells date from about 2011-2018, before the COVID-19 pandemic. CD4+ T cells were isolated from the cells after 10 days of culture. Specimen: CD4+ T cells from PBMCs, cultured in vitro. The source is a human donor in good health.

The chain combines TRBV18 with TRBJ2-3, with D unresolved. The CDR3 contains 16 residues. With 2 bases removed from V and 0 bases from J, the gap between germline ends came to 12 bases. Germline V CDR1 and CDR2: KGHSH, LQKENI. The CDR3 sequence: CASSPSGRSSTDTQYF. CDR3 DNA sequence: TGTGCCAGCTCACCATCCGGGCGTTCTAGCACAGATACGCAGTATTTT.

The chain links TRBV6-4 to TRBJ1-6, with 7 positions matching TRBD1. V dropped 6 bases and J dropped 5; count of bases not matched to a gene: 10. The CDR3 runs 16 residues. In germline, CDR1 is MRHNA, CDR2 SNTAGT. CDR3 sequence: CASRSEGTANNSPLHF. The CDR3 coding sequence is TGTGCCAGCAGGTCGGAGGGGACAGCCAATAATTCACCCCTCCACTTT.

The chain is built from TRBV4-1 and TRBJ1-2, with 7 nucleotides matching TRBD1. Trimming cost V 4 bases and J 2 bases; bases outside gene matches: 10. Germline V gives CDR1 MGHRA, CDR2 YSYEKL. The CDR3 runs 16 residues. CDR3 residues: CASSPLWGDSNYGYTF. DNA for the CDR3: TGCGCCAGCAGCCCCCTGTGGGGGGACAGCAACTATGGCTACACCTTC.

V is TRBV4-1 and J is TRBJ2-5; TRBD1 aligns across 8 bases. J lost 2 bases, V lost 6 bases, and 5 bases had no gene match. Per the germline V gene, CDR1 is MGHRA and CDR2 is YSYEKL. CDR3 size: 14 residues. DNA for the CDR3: TGCGCCAGCAGGAGGGACAGGTGGCAAGAGACCCAGTACTTC. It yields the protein CASRRDRWQETQYF.

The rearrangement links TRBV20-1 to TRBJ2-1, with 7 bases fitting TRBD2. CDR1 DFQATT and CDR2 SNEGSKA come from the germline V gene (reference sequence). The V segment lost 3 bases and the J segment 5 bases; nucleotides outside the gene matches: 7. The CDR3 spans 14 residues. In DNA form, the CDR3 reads TGCAGTGCTAGTTGGGGGAGGGCGGACAATGAGCAGTTCTTC. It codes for CSASWGRADNEQFF.

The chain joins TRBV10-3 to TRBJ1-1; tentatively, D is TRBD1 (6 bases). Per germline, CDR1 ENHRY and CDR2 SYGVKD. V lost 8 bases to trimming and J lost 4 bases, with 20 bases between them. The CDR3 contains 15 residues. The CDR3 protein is CAIAKRDQGGTEAFF. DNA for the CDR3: TGTGCCATCGCAAAACGGGACCAAGGGGGCACTGAAGCTTTCTTT.